These 10 T cell receptor beta chains were sequenced from one sample in a study of T cell responses to AZD1222 COVID-19 vaccine. Clones were read by immunoSEQ multiplex PCR, and TCRdb kept only the in-frame ones, dropping some. The table shows 100,000 to 150,000 clones, with around 87% occurring only once. Here the sequenced sample was peripheral blood, taken on day 0 of AZD1222 vaccination. Receptors originate from an adult in good health.

A single count supports this clone. The chain combines TRBV18 with TRBJ1-1; D might be TRBD1 (6 bases). The CDR3 length is 14 residues. Germline-derived CDR1 and CDR2 are KGHSH and LQKENI. The V and J ends lost 2 bases and 9 bases respectively, with 16 bases between them. CDR3 amino acids: CASSPSGTTTKAFF. CDR3 sequence (DNA): TGTGCCAGCTCACCATCAGGGACAACTACTAAAGCTTTCTTT. The full variable domain, completed using reference TRBV18 and TRBJ1-1, is NAGVMQNPRHLVRRRGQEARLRCSPMKGHSHVYWYRQLPEEGLKFMVYLQKENIIDESGMPKERFSAEFPKEGPSILRIQQVVRGDSAAYFCASSPSGTTTKAFFGQGTRLTVV.

The rearrangement joins TRBV4-2 to TRBJ1-1, with 9 bases lining up with TRBD1. The CDR3 sequence is 15 residues long. V was pared by 5 bases and J by 3 bases, with 7 bases of the junction left unmatched. The V gene's germline CDR1 is LGHNA and CDR2 YNFKEQ. CDR3 bases: TGTGCCAGCAGCAATCAACAGGGGGCAGACACTGAAGCTTTCTTT. Its protein product is CASSNQQGADTEAFF.

Here the CDR3 reads CASKPFANTGELFF. The CDR3 region has the DNA TGTGCCAGCAAGCCGTTCGCGAACACCGGGGAGCTGTTTTTT. This sequence joins TRBV6-5 and TRBJ2-2; D ambiguous. Trimming pared 7 bases from V and 0 bases from J, leaving 9 bases between. The CDR3 covers 14 residues. In germline, CDR1 is MNHEY, CDR2 SVGAGI.

This CDR3 is CASSPGLAGHNEQFF. The CDR3 bases are TGTGCCAGCTCACCGGGACTAGCGGGACACAATGAGCAGTTCTTC. The chain uses TRBV18 and TRBJ2-1, with 13 nucleotides matching TRBD2. CDR3 length equals 15 residues. Germline V gene data show CDR1 as KGHSH and CDR2 as LQKENI. V trimming: 3 bases; J trimming: 5 bases; junction bases outside the gene matches: 1. Full variable domain (missing parts from reference TRBV18 and TRBJ2-1): NAGVMQNPRHLVRRRGQEARLRCSPMKGHSHVYWYRQLPEEGLKFMVYLQKENIIDESGMPKERFSAEFPKEGPSILRIQQVVRGDSAAYFCASSPGLAGHNEQFFGPGTRLTVL.

This chain joins TRBV15 and TRBJ2-5, with TRBD2 as a possible D gene (6 bases). The CDR3 has 16 amino acids. The germline V gene encodes CDR1 LNHNV and CDR2 YYDKDF (reference sequence). The V end was cut by 5 bases, the J end by 4 bases, with 20 bases between. The CDR3 nucleotides read TGTGCCACCAGCCCCCGAGACGGGGGATTCACAGAGACCCAGTACTTC. Translation: CATSPRDGGFTETQYF.

The rearrangement uses TRBV6-6 and TRBJ2-7, with D possibly TRBD1 on 5 matching bases. The ends were cut back, 6 bases at V and 5 bases at J, with 17 bases in the middle. Germline V CDR1 and CDR2: MNHNY, SVGAGI (reference sequence). The CDR3 consists of 14 residues. In DNA, the CDR3 is TGTGCCAGCAGCCACAACCCCAGGGCAGACGAGCAGTACTTC. Translation gives CASSHNPRADEQYF.

This clone has just one count. The chain carries TRBV12-3 or TRBV12-4 and TRBJ1-1; D call uncertain. Deletions cut 5 bases from V and 2 bases from J, with 6 bases between. This CDR3 comprises 12 residues. The CDR3 DNA follows: TGTGCCAGCAGTCCTCTAAACACTGAAGCTTTCTTT. Its protein is CASSPLNTEAFF.

This clone has a handful of counts. The V and J genes are TRBV24-1 and TRBJ2-2; D is perhaps TRBD1 (5 bases). This CDR3 has 13 residues. The V and J ends lost 7 bases and 6 bases respectively, with 11 bases between them. Germline V gene lookup returns CDR1 KGHDR and CDR2 SFDVKD. Here the CDR3 DNA reads TGTGCCACCAGCAGGGAAGTGGCCGGGGAGCTGTTTTTT. Its protein is CATSREVAGELFF.

The CDR3 DNA follows: TGTGCCAGCAGCAAAGGAACAGGGGGATTCGAGCAGTACTTC. It translates to CASSKGTGGFEQYF. The chain couples TRBV21-1 to TRBJ2-7; TRBD1 is taken as the D call from the table, unchecked against the DNA. TRBV21-1 is a documented pseudogene. The CDR3 loop spans 14 amino acids.

This chain connects TRBV27 to TRBJ2-7; TRBD2 might be the D (5 bases). V dropped 6 bases and J dropped 2 bases, with 17 bases sitting between them. In germline, CDR1 is MNHEY, CDR2 SMNVEV (reference sequence). The CDR3 is 15 amino acids. CDR3 nucleotide sequence: TGTGCCAGCAGCCCGGACTTGCGCCCGACCTACGAGCAGTACTTC. Encoded protein: CASSPDLRPTYEQYF.